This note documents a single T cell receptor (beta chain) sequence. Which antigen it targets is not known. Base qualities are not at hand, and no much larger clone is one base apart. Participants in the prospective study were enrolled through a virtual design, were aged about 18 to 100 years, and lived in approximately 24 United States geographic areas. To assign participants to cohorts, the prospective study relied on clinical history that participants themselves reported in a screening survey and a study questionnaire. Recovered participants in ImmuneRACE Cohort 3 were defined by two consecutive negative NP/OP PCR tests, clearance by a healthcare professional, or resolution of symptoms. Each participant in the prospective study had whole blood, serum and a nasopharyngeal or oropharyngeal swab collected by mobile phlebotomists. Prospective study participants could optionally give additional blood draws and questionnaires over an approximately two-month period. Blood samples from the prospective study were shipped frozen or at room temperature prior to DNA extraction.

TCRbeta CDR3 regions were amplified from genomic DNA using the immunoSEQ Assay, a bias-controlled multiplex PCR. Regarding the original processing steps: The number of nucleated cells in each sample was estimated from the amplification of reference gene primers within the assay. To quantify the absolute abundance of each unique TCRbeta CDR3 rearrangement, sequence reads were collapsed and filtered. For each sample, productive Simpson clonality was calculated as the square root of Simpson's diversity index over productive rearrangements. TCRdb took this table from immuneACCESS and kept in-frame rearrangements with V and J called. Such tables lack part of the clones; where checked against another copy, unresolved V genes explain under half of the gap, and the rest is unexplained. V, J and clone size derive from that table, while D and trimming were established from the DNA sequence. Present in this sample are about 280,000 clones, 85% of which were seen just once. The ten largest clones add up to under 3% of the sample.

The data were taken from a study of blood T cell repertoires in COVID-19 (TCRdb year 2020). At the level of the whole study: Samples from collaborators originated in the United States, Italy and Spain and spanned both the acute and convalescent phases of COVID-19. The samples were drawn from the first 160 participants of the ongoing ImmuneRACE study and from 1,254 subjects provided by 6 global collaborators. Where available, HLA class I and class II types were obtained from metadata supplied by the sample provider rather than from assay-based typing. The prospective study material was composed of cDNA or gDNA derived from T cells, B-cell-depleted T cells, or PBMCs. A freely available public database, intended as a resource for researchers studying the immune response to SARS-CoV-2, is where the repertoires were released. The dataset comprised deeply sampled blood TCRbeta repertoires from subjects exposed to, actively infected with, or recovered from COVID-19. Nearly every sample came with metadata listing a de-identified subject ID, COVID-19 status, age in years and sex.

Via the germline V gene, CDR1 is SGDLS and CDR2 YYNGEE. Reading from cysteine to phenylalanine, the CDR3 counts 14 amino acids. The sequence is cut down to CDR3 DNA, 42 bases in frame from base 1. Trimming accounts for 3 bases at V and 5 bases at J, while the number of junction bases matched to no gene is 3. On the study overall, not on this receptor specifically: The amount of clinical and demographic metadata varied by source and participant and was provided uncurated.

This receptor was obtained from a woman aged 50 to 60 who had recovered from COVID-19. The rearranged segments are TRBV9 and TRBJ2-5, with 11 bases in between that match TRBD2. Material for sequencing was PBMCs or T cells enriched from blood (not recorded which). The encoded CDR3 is CASSETSGKETQYF. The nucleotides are TGTGCCAGCAGCGAGACTAGCGGGAAGGAGACCCAGTACTTC. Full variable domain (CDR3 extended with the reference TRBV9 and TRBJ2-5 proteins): DSGVTQTPKHLITATGQRVTLRCSPRSGDLSVYWYQQSLDQGLQFLIQYYNGEERAKGNILERFSAQQFPDLHSELNLSSLELGDSALYFCASSETSGKETQYFGPGTRLLVL.